The 11 T cell receptor beta chains listed next were all sequenced from one sample in a study of long-term antiretroviral therapy in people with HIV (dated by TCRdb to 2021 to 2024). Sequencing of the TRB variable region was done with the immunoSEQ hsTCRB v3.0 assay at survey level resolution. This immuneACCESS table, as held by TCRdb, lists in-frame sequences with V and J called but not all clones. Of the missing ones, under half trace to an unresolved V gene in checked studies; the others have no known cause. In this sample the table shows 9,000 to 15,000 clones, about 80% of which occur a single time. The ten most abundant clones make up about an eighth of the sample. Here the sequenced sample was unsorted PBMCs, taken just under 3.2 years before starting antiretroviral therapy. These receptors came from a man aged 35 to 55 with HIV.

The chain has TRBV13 and TRBJ2-1; 9 bases line up with TRBD2. CDR1 is PRHDT and CDR2 is FYEKMQ in the germline V gene (reference sequence). The CDR3 is made up of 16 amino acids. Losses at the gene ends were 5 bases for V and 12 bases for J; bases not matched to a gene: 17. DNA for the CDR3: TGTGCCAGCAGCCCGAGGGTCGTAGCGGGGGTCAGGCTGCAGTTCTTC. Amino acid sequence: CASSPRVVAGVRLQFF. Based on the CDR3 plus reference TRBV13 and TRBJ2-1, the full variable domain is AAGVIQSPRHLIKEKRETATLKCYPIPRHDTVYWYQQGPGQDPQFLISFYEKMQSDKGSIPDRFSAQQFSDYHSELNMSSLELGDSALYFCASSPRVVAGVRLQFFGPGTRLTVL.

The chain recombines TRBV5-4 with TRBJ2-1, with D unclear. Trimming pared 0 bases from V and 6 bases from J, leaving 7 bases between. Looked up from germline, CDR1 is SGHNT and CDR2 is YYREEE (reference sequence). The CDR3 length is 13 residues. CDR3 bases: TGTGCCAGCAGCTTGGTAGGAGTCAATGAGCAGTTCTTC. This translates into CASSLVGVNEQFF.

This clone was counted a few times. The chain recombines TRBV2 with TRBJ2-1; the D gene could be TRBD1 or TRBD2 (5 bases each). Between the trimmed V and J ends, which lost 6 bases and 3 bases, there was a span of 15 bases. This CDR3 is 15 amino acids long. CDR1 SNHLY and CDR2 FYNNEI come from the germline V gene. Here the CDR3 DNA reads TGTGCCAGCAGCGAAACGAGGGGCTTCTACAATGAGCAGTTCTTC. Translation: CASSETRGFYNEQFF.

The V call is TRBV14, the J call TRBJ2-3; D is unresolved. Per germline, CDR1 SGHDN and CDR2 FVKESK. V was cut by 4 bases and J by 2 bases, with 22 bases left in between. The CDR3 length is 18 residues. As DNA, the CDR3 is TGTGCCAGCAGCCGTGACGCTGTTCCCCCTTTCCTCACAGATACGCAGTATTTT. This gives the protein CASSRDAVPPFLTDTQYF.

The rearrangement joins TRBV7-9 to TRBJ2-5; TRBD2 matches 11 bases. Losses at the gene ends were 1 base for V and 2 bases for J; bases not matched to a gene: 0. Germline assignment: CDR1 SEHNR and CDR2 FQNEAQ (reference sequence). The CDR3 consists of 15 residues. The CDR3 spells CASSLVAGGQETQYF. The CDR3 DNA is TGTGCCAGCAGCTTAGTAGCGGGAGGGCAAGAGACCCAGTACTTC.

Judged by abundance, this clone is medium-sized. The V and J genes are TRBV27 and TRBJ2-1; 9 nucleotides match TRBD2. The CDR3 sequence is 15 residues long. The germline CDR1 and CDR2 sequences are MNHEY and SMNVEV (reference sequence). V was pared by 3 bases and J by 8 bases, with 8 bases of the junction left unmatched. The CDR3 loop reads CASSFVLAGRDEQFF. The CDR3 DNA follows: TGTGCCAGCAGTTTTGTGCTAGCGGGACGGGATGAGCAGTTCTTC.

The gene calls are TRBV5-1 and TRBJ1-1; maybe TRBD1 (6 bases). The CDR3 is 13 residues long. Germline loops: CDR1 SGHRS, CDR2 YFSETQ. Trimming took 8 bases from V and 2 from J, leaving 13 bases between them. CDR3 DNA sequence: TGCGCCAGTCACCGGGACACTAACACTGAAGCTTTCTTT. It yields the protein CASHRDTNTEAFF.

This chain joins TRBV5-1 and TRBJ2-7; 9 bases fit TRBD1. The germline V gene has CDR1 SGHRS and CDR2 YFSETQ. The CDR3 has 13 residues. Germline trimming cut 6 bases from V and 3 bases from J; bases unmatched to any gene: 4. The CDR3 nucleotides read TGCGCCAGCACCGCGACAGGGGGCTACGAGCAGTACTTC. As protein: CASTATGGYEQYF.

The genes are TRBV6-5 and TRBJ2-5; D unresolved. CDR1 MNHEY and CDR2 SVGAGI come from the germline V gene. V lost 7 bases and J lost 1, with 16 bases in between. This CDR3 region has 15 residues. The CDR3 reads CASKDIDAAQETQYF. CDR3 sequence (DNA): TGTGCCAGCAAAGATATAGACGCCGCCCAAGAGACCCAGTACTTC.

As regards this clone: Additional DNA sequences in this sample encode the identical CDR3. The rearrangement links TRBV27 to TRBJ1-5; D call uncertain. CDR3 length: 11 amino acids. CDR1 and CDR2 (germline): MNHEY, SMNVEV (reference sequence). V lost 8 bases and J lost 0, with 2 bases in between. The CDR3 region has the DNA TGTGCCAGCGGTAGCAATCAGCCCCAGCATTTT. Translating gives CASGSNQPQHF.

The genes are TRBV27 and TRBJ1-1; D is ambiguous. The CDR3 is 13 residues long. V was shortened by 6 bases and J by 0 bases, with 8 bases between the two germline ends. Germline V gene sequence: CDR1 MNHEY, CDR2 SMNVEV (reference sequence). The CDR3 bases are TGTGCCAGCAGGAATGACTTGAACACTGAAGCTTTCTTT. It is translated as CASRNDLNTEAFF.